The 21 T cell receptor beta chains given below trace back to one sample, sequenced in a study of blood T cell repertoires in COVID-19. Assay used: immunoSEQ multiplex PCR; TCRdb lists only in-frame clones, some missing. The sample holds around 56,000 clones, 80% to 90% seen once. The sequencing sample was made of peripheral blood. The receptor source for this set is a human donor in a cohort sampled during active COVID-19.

The CDR3 here is CASSLAGGVKTYEQYF. Here the CDR3 DNA reads TGTGCCAGCAGCTTAGCTGGCGGGGTTAAAACCTACGAGCAGTACTTC. The rearrangement uses TRBV7-2 and TRBJ2-7; D may be TRBD2 (6 bases). The germline V gene has CDR1 SGHTA and CDR2 FQGNSA. The CDR3 is 16 amino acids. Trimming pared 0 bases from V and 2 bases from J, leaving 14 bases between.

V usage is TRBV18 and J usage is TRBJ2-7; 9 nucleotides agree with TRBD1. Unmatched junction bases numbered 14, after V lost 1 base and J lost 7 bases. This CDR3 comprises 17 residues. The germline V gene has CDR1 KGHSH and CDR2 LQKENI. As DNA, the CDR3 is TGTGCCAGCTCACCACGCCCTCCGGGACAGGGAGTAGAGGAGCAGTACTTC. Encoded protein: CASSPRPPGQGVEEQYF.

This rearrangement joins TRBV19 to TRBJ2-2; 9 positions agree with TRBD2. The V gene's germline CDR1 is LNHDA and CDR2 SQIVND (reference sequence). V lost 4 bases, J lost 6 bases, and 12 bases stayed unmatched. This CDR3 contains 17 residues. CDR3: CASSTRSSGAFAGELFF. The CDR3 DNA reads TGTGCCAGTAGTACACGGTCTAGCGGGGCGTTTGCCGGGGAGCTGTTTTTT.

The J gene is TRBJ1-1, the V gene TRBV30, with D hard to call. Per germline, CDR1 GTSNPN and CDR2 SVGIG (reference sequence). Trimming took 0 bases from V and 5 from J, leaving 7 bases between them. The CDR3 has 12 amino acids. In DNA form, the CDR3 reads TGTGCCTGGAGTGTATCCCGGACTGAAGCTTTCTTT. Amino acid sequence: CAWSVSRTEAFF.

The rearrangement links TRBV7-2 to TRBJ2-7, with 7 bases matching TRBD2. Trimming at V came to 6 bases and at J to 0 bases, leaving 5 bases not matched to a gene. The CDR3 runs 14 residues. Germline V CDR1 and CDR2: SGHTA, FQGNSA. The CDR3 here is CASRPGGSSYEQYF. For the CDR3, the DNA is TGTGCCAGCAGACCCGGGGGGTCCTCCTACGAGCAGTACTTC.

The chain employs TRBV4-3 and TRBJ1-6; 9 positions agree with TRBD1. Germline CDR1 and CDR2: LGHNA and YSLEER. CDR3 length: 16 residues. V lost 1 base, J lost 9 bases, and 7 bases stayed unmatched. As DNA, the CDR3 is TGCGCCAGCAGCCAAGCAGGAGACAGGGGGAGTTCACCCCTCCACTTT. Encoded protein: CASSQAGDRGSSPLHF.

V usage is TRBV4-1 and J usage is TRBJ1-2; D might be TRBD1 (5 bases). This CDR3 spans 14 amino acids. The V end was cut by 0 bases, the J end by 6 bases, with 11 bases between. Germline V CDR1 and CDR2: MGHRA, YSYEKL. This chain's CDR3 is CASSQDPREDGYTF. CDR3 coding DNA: TGCGCCAGCAGCCAAGATCCCAGGGAGGATGGCTACACCTTC.

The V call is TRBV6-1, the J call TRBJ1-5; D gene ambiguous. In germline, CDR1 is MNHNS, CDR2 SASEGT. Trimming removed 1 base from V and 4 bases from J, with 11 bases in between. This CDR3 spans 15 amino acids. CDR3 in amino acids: CASSEGPGGNQPQHF. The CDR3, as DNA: TGTGCCAGCAGTGAAGGGCCGGGTGGGAATCAGCCCCAGCATTTT.

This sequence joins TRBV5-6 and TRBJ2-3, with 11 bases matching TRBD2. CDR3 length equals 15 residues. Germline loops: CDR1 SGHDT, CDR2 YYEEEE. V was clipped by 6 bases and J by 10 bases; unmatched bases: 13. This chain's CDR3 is CASTSTSGAFWAQYF. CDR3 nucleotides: TGTGCCAGCACCTCGACTAGCGGGGCGTTCTGGGCGCAGTATTTT.

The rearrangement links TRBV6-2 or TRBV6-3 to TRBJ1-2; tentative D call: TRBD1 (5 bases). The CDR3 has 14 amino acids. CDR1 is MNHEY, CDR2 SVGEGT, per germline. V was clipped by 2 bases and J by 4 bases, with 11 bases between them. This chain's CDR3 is CASSYGGSFYGYTF. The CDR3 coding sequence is TGTGCCAGCAGTTACGGGGGGTCTTTCTATGGCTACACCTTC.

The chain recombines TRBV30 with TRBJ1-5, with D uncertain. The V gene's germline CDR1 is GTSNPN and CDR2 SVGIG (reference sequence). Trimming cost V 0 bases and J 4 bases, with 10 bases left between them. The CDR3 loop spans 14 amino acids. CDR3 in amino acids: CAWSVLSVNQPQHF. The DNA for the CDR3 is TGTGCCTGGAGTGTCCTCAGTGTAAATCAGCCCCAGCATTTT.

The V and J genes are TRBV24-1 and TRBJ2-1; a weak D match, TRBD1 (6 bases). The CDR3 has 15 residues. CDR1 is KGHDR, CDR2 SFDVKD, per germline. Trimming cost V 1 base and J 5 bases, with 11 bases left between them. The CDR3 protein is CATSDFRTADNEQFF. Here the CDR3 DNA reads TGTGCCACCAGTGATTTTAGGACAGCAGACAATGAGCAGTTCTTC.

The CDR3 protein is CASSQTRRTSAYGRTQYF. CDR3 nucleotides: TGTGCCAGCAGCCAAACCCGAAGGACTAGCGCCTACGGTAGGACCCAGTACTTC. The chain links TRBV16 to TRBJ2-5; TRBD2 aligns across 9 bases. CDR1 KGHSY and CDR2 FQNENV come from the germline V gene. The CDR3 has 18 residues. With V trimmed by 2 bases and J by 7 bases, 17 bases remained unmatched.

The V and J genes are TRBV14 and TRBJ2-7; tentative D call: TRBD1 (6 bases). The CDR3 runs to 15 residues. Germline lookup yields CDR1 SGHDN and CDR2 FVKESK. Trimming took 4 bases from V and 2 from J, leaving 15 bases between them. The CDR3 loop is CASSLRTGRAYEQYF. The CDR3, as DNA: TGTGCCAGCAGCCTGAGAACAGGGCGGGCCTACGAGCAGTACTTC.

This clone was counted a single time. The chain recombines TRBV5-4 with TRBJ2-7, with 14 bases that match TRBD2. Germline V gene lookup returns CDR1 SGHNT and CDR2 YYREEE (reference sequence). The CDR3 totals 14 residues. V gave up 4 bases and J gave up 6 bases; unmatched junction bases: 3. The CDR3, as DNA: TGTGCCAGCAGCGAGGGACTAGCGGGGGTCGAGCAGTACTTC. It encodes CASSEGLAGVEQYF.

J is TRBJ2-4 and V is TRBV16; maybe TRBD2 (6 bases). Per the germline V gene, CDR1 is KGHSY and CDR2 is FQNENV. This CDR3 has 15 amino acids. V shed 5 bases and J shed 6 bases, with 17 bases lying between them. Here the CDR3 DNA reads TGTGCCAGCAGCGCCCTCGGCTCGGAGGGAAACATTCAGTACTTC. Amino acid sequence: CASSALGSEGNIQYF.

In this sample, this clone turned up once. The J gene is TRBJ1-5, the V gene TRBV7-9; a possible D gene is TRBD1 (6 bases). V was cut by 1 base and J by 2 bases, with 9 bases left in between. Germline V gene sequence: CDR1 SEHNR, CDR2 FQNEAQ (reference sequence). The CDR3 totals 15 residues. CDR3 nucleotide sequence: TGTGCCAGCAGCTTAGGGACAGAGGGCAATCAGCCCCAGCATTTT. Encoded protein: CASSLGTEGNQPQHF.

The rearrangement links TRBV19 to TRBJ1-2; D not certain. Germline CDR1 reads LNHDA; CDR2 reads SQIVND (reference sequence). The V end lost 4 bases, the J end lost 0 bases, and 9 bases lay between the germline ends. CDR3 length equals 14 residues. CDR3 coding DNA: TGTGCCAGTAGTACCCCGGAGTCTAACTATGGCTACACCTTC. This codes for CASSTPESNYGYTF.

The chain's CDR3 is CASTDVTRTANTEAFF. DNA for the CDR3: TGCGCCAGCACCGATGTGACTAGGACGGCGAACACTGAAGCTTTCTTT. This chain connects TRBV5-1 to TRBJ1-1; D not certain. Per the germline V gene, CDR1 is SGHRS and CDR2 is YFSETQ. Trimming cost V 6 bases and J 1 base, with 19 bases left between them. CDR3 length: 16 residues.

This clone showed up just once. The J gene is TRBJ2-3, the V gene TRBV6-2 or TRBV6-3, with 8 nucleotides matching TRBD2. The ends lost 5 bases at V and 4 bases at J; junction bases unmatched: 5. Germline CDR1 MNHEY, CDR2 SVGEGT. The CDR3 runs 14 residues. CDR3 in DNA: TGTGCCAGCAGTCTCGGGGGGGTGGCAGATACGCAGTATTTT. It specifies CASSLGGVADTQYF.

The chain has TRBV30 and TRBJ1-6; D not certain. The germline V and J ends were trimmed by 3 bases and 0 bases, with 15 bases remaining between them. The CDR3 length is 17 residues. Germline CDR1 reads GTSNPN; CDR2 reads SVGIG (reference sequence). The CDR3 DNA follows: TGTGCCTGGAGCCCATGGAGAACAAGCTCCTATAATTCACCCCTCCACTTT. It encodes CAWSPWRTSSYNSPLHF.